The clone carrying this T cell receptor beta chain was detected a few times. The data derive from a study of blood T cell repertoires in COVID-19. Across the study: Acute and convalescent COVID-19 specimens originated in the United States, Italy and Spain. In each case, the material was cDNA or gDNA derived from T cells, B-cell-depleted T cells, or PBMCs.

Per the study methods: Estimates of nucleated cell counts were drawn from the amplification of reference gene primers. Libraries were prepared by immunoSEQ multiplex PCR; TCRdb keeps only in-frame clonotypes and omits some of them. V, J and clone size derive from that table, while D and trimming were established from the DNA sequence. The sample records 150,000 to 200,000 clones, roughly 79% being singletons. CDR3 size: 17 residues. The ends lost 2 bases at V and 5 bases at J; junction bases unmatched: 9. Germline assignment: CDR1 MNHEY and CDR2 SMNVEV (reference sequence). This clonotype was obtained from an elderly woman with acute or convalescent COVID-19. Sequencing was carried out using peripheral blood. The chain couples TRBV27 to TRBJ1-1, with 12 bases matching TRBD1. The CDR3 DNA reads TGTGCCAGCAGTTTAAGGGGACAGGGGGCGCCAAGGACTGAAGCTTTCTTT. It is translated as CASSLRGQGAPRTEAFF.